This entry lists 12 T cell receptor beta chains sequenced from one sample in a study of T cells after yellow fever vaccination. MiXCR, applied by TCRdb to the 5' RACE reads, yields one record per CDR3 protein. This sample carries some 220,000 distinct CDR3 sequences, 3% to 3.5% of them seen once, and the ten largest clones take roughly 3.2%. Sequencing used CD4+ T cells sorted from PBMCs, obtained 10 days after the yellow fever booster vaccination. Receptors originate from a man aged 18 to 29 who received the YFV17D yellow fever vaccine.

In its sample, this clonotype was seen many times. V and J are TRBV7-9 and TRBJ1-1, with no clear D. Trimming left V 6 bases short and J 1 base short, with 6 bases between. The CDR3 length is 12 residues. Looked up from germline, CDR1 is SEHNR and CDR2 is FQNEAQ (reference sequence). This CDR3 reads CASRSGNTEAFF. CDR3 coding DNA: TGTGCCAGCAGGTCGGGGAACACTGAAGCTTTCTTT. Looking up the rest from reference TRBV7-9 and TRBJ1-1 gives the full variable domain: DTGVSQNPRHKITKRGQNVTFRCDPISEHNRLYWYRQTLGQGPEFLTYFQNEAQLEKSRLLSDRFSAERPKGSFSTLEIQRTEQGDSAMYLCASRSGNTEAFFGQGTRLTVV.

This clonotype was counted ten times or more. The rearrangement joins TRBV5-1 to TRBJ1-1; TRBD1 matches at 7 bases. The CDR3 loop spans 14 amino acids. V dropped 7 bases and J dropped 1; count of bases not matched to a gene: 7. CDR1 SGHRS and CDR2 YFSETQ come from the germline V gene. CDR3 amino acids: CASSQQGTNTEAFF. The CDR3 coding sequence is TGCGCCAGCTCCCAACAGGGGACGAACACTGAAGCTTTCTTT.

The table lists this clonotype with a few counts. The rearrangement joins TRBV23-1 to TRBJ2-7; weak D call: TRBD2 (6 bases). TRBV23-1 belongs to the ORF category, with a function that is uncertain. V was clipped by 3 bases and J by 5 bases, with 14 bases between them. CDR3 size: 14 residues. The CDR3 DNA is TGCGCCAGCAGTCAGGCAGGGTGGGAGGACGAGCAGTACTTC. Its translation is CASSQAGWEDEQYF.

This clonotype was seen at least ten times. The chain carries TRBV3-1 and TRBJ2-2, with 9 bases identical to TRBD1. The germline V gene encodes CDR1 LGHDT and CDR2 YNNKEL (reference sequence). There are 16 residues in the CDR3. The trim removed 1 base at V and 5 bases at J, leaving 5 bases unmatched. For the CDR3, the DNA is TGTGCCAGCAGCCAAGGGACAGGGGTCAGGACCGGGGAGCTGTTTTTT. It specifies CASSQGTGVRTGELFF.

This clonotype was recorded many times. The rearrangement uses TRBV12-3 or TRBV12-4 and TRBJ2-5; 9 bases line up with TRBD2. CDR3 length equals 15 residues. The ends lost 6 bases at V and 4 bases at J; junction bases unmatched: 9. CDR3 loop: CASRTISGGSETQYF. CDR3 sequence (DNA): TGTGCCAGCAGGACGATTAGCGGGGGTTCAGAGACCCAGTACTTC.

CDR3 bases: TGTGCCAGCAGCTTGGCCTGGGAAACAGATACGCAGTATTTT. It yields the protein CASSLAWETDTQYF. The V gene is TRBV5-4, the J gene TRBJ2-3, with no clear D. CDR1 and CDR2 from the germline V gene are SGHNT and YYREEE (reference sequence). CDR3 size: 14 residues. V lost 0 bases, J lost 3 bases, and 8 bases lay in between.

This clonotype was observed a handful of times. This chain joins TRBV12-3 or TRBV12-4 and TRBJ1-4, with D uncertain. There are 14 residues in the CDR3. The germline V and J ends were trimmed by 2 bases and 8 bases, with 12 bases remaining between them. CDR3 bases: TGTGCCAGCAGTTTATCCTCTCAAGGGGAAAAACTGTTTTTT. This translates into CASSLSSQGEKLFF.

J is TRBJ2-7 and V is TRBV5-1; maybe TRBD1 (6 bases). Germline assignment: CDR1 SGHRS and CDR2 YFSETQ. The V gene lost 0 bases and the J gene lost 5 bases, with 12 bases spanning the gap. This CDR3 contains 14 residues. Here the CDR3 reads CASSLGQGYHEQYF. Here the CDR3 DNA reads TGCGCCAGCAGCTTGGGTCAGGGGTACCACGAGCAGTACTTC.

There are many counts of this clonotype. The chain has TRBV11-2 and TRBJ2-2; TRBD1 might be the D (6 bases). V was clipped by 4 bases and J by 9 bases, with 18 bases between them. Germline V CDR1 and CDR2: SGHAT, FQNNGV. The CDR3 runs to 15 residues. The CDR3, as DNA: TGTGCCAGCAGCTCAACCTCGACAGGTAGCCGGGAGCTGTTTTTT. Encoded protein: CASSSTSTGSRELFF.

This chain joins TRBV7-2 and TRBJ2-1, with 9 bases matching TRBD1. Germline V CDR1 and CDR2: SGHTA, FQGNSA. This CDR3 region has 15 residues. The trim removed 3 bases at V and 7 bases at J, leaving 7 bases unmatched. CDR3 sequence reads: CASSFGTGWVNEQFF. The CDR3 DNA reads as TGTGCCAGCAGCTTTGGGACAGGGTGGGTGAATGAGCAGTTCTTC. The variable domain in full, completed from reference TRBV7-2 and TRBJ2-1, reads GAGVSQSPSNKVTEKGKDVELRCDPISGHTALYWYRQSLGQGLEFLIYFQGNSAPDKSGLPSDRFSAERTGGSVSTLTIQRTQQEDSAVYLCASSFGTGWVNEQFFGPGTRLTVL.

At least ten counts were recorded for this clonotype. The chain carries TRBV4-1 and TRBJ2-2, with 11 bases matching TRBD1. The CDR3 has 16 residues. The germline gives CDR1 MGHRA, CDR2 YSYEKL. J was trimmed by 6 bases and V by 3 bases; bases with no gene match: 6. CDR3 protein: CASSHPPGQGAGELFF. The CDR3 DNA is TGCGCCAGCAGCCACCCCCCGGGACAGGGGGCCGGGGAGCTGTTTTTT.

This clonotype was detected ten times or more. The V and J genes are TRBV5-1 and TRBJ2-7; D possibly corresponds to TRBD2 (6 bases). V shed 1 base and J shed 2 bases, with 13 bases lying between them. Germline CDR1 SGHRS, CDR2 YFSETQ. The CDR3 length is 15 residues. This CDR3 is CASSLQGAGPYEQYF. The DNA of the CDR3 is TGCGCCAGCAGCTTGCAGGGAGCGGGCCCCTACGAGCAGTACTTC.